This TCR beta chain is drawn from a study of blood T cell repertoires in COVID-19. Profiling relied on immunoSEQ multiplex PCR, and the TCRdb table lists in-frame clones only, not all of them. The table lists some 200,000 clones, 83% of them singletons. During the 2 weeks before they entered the study, exposed participants had met someone with a PCR-confirmed or clinician-diagnosed COVID-19 case. Trimming at V came to 4 bases and at J to 2 bases, leaving 6 bases not matched to a gene. The germline V gene encodes CDR1 SGDLS and CDR2 YYNGEE. The CDR3 is 15 amino acids. The genes are TRBV9 and TRBJ2-3; 8 bases align to TRBD2. Sequenced material: PBMCs or T cells enriched from blood (not recorded which). This TCR was sampled from a woman in her fifties or sixties who had been exposed to COVID-19. Written as DNA, the CDR3 is TGTGCCAGCAGCACAATTAGCGGGGCCACAGATACGCAGTATTTT. Protein sequence: CASSTISGATDTQYF.